This entry concerns a single T cell receptor beta chain. This sample stems from a study of blood T cell repertoires in COVID-19. The overall study: T cells, B-cell-depleted T cells, or PBMCs supplied cDNA or gDNA.

Some clones are missing from TCRdb's copy, which holds only in-frame ones; the method was immunoSEQ multiplex PCR. The sample has some 140,000 clones; roughly 84% are singletons. Sequencing was carried out using peripheral blood. This TCR was recovered from a man in his sixties with COVID-19, enrolled during active disease.

DNA of the CDR3: TGTGCCAGCAGCTTAGGATACACAGGGTCCTATGGCTACACCTTC. Its protein product is CASSLGYTGSYGYTF. This chain connects TRBV11-2 to TRBJ1-2, with a possible D match to TRBD1 (6 bases). V gave up 1 base and J gave up 4 bases, with 13 bases separating them. The germline CDR1 and CDR2 sequences are SGHAT and FQNNGV. This CDR3 is built from 15 residues.